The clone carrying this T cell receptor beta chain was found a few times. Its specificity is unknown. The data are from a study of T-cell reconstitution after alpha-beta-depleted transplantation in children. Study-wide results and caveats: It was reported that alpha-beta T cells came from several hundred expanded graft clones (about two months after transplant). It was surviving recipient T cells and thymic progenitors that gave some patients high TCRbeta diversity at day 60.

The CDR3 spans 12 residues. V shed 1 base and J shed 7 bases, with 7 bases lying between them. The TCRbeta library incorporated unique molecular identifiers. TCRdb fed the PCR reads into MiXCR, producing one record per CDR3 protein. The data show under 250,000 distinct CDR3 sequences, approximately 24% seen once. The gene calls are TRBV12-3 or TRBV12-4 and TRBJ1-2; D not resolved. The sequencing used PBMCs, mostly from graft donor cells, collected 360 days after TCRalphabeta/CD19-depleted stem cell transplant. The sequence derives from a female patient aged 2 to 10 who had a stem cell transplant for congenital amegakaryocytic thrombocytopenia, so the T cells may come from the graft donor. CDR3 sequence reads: CASSLGGGGYTF. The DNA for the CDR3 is TGTGCCAGCAGTTTAGGTGGTGGTGGCTACACCTTC.